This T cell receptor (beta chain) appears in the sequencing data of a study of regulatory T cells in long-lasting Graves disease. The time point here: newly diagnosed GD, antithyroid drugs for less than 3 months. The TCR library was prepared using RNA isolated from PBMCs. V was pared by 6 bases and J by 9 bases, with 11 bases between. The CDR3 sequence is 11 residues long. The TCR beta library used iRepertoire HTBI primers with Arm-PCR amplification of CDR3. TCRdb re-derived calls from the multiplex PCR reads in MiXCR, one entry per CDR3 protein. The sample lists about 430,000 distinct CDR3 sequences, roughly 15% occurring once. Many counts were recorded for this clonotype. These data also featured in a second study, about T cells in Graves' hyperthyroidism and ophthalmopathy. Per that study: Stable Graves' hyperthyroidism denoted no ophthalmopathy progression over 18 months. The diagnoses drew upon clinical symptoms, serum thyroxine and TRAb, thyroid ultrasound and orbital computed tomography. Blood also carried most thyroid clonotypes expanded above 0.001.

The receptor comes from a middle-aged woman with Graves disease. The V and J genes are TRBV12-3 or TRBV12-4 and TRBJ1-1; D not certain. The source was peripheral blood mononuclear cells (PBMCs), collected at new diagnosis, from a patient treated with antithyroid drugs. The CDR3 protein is CASRNEVKAFF. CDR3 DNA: TGTGCCAGCAGGAATGAGGTAAAAGCTTTCTTT.